This T cell receptor (beta chain) is from a study of T cell responses to AZD1222 COVID-19 vaccine. Whole-study findings and limits: Clonal diversity may have been underestimated, and the donors were mostly white British, with more females than males. It was only 6 or 7 AZD1222 recipients who were seropositive at baseline.

This CDR3 is 15 amino acids long. V lost 8 bases, J lost 0 bases, and 5 bases stayed unmatched. Second doses at about 4 or about 12 weeks were pooled. As concerns this clone: Its specificity is unknown.

Here immunoSEQ multiplex PCR was the method, and the copy in TCRdb shows in-frame clones only, minus some. The sample holds 100,000 to 150,000 clones, around nine tenths seen once. The sequence was obtained from an adult who received the AZD1222 COVID-19 vaccine. Material: peripheral blood, obtained 28 days after the second AZD1222 dose. The chain carries TRBV5-3 and TRBJ1-6; TRBD1 matches at 7 bases. Being an ORF, TRBV5-3 has a function that is uncertain. Here the CDR3 DNA reads TGTGCCAGGAAAGGGGGCTACTCCTATAATTCACCCCTCCACTTT. Translated: CARKGGYSYNSPLHF.